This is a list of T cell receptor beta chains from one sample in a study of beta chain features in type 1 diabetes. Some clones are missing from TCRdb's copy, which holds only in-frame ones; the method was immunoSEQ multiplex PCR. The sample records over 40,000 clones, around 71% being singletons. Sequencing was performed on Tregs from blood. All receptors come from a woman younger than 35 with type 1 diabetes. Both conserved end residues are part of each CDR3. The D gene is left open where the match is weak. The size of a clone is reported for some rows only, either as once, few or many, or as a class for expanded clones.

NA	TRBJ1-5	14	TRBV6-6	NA	TGTGCCAGTAGGAGGGCGAATAGCAATCAGCCCCAGCATTTT	CASRRANSNQPQHF
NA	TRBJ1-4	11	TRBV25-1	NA	TGTGCCGCAGGGTTGGATGAAAAACTGTTTTTT	CAAGLDEKLFF
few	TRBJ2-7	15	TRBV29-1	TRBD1	TGCAGCGTTTCTAGACCGGGACAGGGGTCGTACGAGCAGTACTTC	CSVSRPGQGSYEQYF
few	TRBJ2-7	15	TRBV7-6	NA	TGTGCCAGCAGCTCGCTCCTCACGGCGGGCGACGAGCAGTACTTC	CASSSLLTAGDEQYF
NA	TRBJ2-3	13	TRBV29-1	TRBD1	TGCAGCGTACCGGACAGGGACTCAGATACGCAGTATTTT	CSVPDRDSDTQYF
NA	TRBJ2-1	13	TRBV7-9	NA	TGTGCCAGCGCTACCTCAGGGGCCAATGAGCAGTTCTTC	CASATSGANEQFF
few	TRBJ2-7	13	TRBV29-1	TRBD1	TGCAGCGTCCTCCGACAGGGTTCCTACGAGCAGTACTTC	CSVLRQGSYEQYF
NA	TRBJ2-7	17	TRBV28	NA	TGTGCCAGCAGTTTCCCCCTTCGACAGTTGGTGAACTACGAGCAGTACTTC	CASSFPLRQLVNYEQYF
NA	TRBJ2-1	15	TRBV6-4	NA	TGTGCCAGCAGCCCTCGGTCGAGCTCCTACAATGAGCAGTTCTTC	CASSPRSSSYNEQFF
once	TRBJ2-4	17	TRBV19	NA	TGTGCCAGTACCCCTAGCGCAGGAACACTAGCCAAAAACATTCAGTACTTC	CASTPSAGTLAKNIQYF
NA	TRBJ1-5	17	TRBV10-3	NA	TGTGCCATCAGTGAGTCGATAGCCACAATTAGCAATCAGCCCCAGCATTTT	CAISESIATISNQPQHF
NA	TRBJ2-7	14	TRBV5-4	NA	TGTGCCAGCAGCTTACAGGGGACTCTCTACGAGCAGTACTTC	CASSLQGTLYEQYF
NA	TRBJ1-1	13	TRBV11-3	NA	TGTGCCAGCAGCTTCGGCGGGCTCACTGAAGCTTTCTTT	CASSFGGLTEAFF
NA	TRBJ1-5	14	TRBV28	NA	TGTGCCAGCAGTTTATTACAGGACAATCAGCCCCAGCATTTT	CASSLLQDNQPQHF
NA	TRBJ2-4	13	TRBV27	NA	TGTGCCAGCAGCCCCGGGACATACAACATTCAGTACTTC	CASSPGTYNIQYF
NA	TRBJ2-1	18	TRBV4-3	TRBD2	TGCGCCAGCAGCCAAGGGACTAGCGGGTATAGCTCCTACAATGAGCAGTTCTTC	CASSQGTSGYSSYNEQFF
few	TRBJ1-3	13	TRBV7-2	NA	TGTGCCAGCAGCATAACAGGAGGAAACACCATATATTTT	CASSITGGNTIYF
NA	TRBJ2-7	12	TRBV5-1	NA	TGCGCCAGCAGCGGCAGATACTACGAGCAGTACTTC	CASSGRYYEQYF
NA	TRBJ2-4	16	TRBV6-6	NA	TGTGCCAGCCGTGGCGACCTTACAGGTTTTAGGGACATTCAGTACTTC	CASRGDLTGFRDIQYF
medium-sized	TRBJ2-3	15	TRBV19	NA	TGTGCCAGTAAGCAGCACGGGGGAAGCACAGATACGCAGTATTTT	CASKQHGGSTDTQYF
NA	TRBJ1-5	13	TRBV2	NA	TGTGCCAGTAGCAGGGGTATTATCTGGCCCCAGCATTTT	CASSRGIIWPQHF
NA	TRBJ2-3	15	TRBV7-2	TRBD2	TGTGCCAGCACCAAAGACCTAGCGGGAGCAGATACGCAGTATTTT	CASTKDLAGADTQYF
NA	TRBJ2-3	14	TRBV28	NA	TGTGCCAGCATGCGCGGGCCTAGCACAGATACGCAGTATTTT	CASMRGPSTDTQYF
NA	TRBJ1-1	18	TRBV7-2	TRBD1	TGTGCCAGCAGCTCGGGACAGGGGGTCATTGCCTCGAACACTGAAGCTTTCTTT	CASSSGQGVIASNTEAFF
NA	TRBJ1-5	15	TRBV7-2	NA	TGTGCCAGCAGCTTAGTATATGACGGGGGACAGCCCCAGCATTTT	CASSLVYDGGQPQHF
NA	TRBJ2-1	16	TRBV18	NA	TGTGCCAGCTCACAGTACGGGACGGGGAGGCGGAATGAGCAGTTCTTC	CASSQYGTGRRNEQFF
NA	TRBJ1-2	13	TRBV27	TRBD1	TGTGCCAGCAGTCAGGACAGGCGGTTAGGCTACACCTTC	CASSQDRRLGYTF
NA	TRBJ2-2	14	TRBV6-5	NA	TGTGCCAGCAGTTACTCGAGTTCGGTCGGGGAGCTGTTTTTT	CASSYSSSVGELFF
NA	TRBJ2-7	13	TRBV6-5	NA	TGTGCCACCCAGTTCGACTCTCTGAACGAGCAGTACTTC	CATQFDSLNEQYF
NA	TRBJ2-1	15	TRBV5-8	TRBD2	TGTGCCAGCAGCTTAAAAGGACTAGCGCACAATGAGCAGTTCTTC	CASSLKGLAHNEQFF
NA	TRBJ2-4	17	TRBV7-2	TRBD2	TGTGCCAGCAGCTCGACCCGGGGAGGGTCGTCCAAAAACATTCAGTACTTC	CASSSTRGGSSKNIQYF
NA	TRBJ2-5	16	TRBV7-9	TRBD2	TGTGCCAGCAGCCCAGGACTAGGGACCTTCTTCGGGACCCAGTACTTC	CASSPGLGTFFGTQYF
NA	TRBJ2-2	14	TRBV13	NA	TGTGCCAGCAGCAAACTAGCCCTCACCGGGGAGCTGTTTTTT	CASSKLALTGELFF
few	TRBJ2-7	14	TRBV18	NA	TGTGCCAGCTCACGTGGACGGGAAGGCTACGAGCAGTACTTC	CASSRGREGYEQYF
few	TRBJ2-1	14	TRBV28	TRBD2	TGTGCCAGCAGTTTTGGGGACTACGCTCGTGAGCAGTTCTTC	CASSFGDYAREQFF
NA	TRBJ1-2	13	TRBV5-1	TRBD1	TGCGCCAGCAGCTTGGAGGCAGGGGGGGGCTACACCTTC	CASSLEAGGGYTF
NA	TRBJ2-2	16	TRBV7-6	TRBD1	TGTACCAGCAGCTTAGCGCGACAGGGGTACACCGGGGAGCTGTTTTTT	CTSSLARQGYTGELFF
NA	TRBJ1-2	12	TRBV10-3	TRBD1	TGTGCCATCAGTAGCAGGGGGGATGGCTACACCTTC	CAISSRGDGYTF
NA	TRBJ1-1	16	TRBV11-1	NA	TGTGCCAGCAGCTTAGAGACAGGAGGACAGAACACTGAAGCTTTCTTT	CASSLETGGQNTEAFF
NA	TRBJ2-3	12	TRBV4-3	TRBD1	TGCGCCAGCAGTCTAGGGGGCAATACGCAGTATTTT	CASSLGGNTQYF